This entry features one T cell receptor (beta chain) sequence. This sample stems from a study of blood T cell repertoires in COVID-19. Study overall: The study drew acute and convalescent COVID-19 samples from the United States, Italy and Spain.

How the authors handled the data: For nucleated cells, counts were estimated from reference gene primer amplification. Method: immunoSEQ multiplex PCR; TCRdb's copy keeps in-frame clones and lacks some. V and J calls and clone size are those listed in that table; D and trimming were worked out from the DNA. The sample carries around 72,000 clones, approximately 90% recorded once. Trimming shortened V by 0 bases and J by 5 bases, and 11 bases separated the two germline ends. The CDR3 length is 15 residues. Germline-derived CDR1 and CDR2 are LNHNV and YYDKDF (reference sequence). The sample taken for sequencing was peripheral blood. The receptor comes from a woman aged 45 to 65 with acute or convalescent COVID-19. This chain links TRBV15 with TRBJ1-5; D ambiguous. CDR3 in amino acids: CATSRDRQEYQPQHF. The DNA for the CDR3 is TGTGCCACCAGCAGAGATCGCCAGGAATATCAGCCCCAGCATTTT.